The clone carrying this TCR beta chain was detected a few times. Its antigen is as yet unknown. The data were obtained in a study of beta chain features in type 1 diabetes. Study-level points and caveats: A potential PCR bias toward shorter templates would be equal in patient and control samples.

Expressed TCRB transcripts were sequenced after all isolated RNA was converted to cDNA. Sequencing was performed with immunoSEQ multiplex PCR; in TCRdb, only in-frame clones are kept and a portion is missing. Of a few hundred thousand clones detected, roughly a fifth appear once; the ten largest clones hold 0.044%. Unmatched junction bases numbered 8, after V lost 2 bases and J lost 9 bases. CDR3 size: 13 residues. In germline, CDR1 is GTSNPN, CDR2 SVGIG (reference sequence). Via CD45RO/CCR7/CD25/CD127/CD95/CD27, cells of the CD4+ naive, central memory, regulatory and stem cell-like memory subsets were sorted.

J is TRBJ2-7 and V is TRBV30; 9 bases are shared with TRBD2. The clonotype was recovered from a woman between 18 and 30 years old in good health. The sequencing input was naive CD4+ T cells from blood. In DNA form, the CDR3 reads TGTGCCTGGAGTTTCGGACTAGCGAACGCGCAGTACTTC. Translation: CAWSFGLANAQYF.